What follows are 14 T cell receptor beta chains derived from one specimen sequenced in a study of type 1 regulatory T cells. No antigen has been assigned to these receptors. In TCRdb, the reads were re-called with MiXCR into one record per CDR3 protein. Of 60,000 to 70,000 distinct CDR3 sequences listed, 63% were seen once; the top ten hold less than 8.5%. Sequenced sample: cultured T cells, either the whole culture or a sorted T cell fraction (not recorded which). Subset meaning: Tr1-enriched cell product generated in vitro against host alloantigens. Source of these receptors: a human donor in good health.

The rearrangement uses TRBV25-1 and TRBJ2-2; TRBD2 matches 7 bases. The CDR3 has 16 residues. The junction had 9 bases not matched to a gene; V was cut back by 3 bases and J by 5 bases. CDR1 and CDR2 from the germline V gene are MGHDK and SYGVNS. The CDR3 DNA follows: TGTGCCAGCAGTGACTTCATGCGGGAGACAACCGGGGAGCTGTTTTTT. It yields the protein CASSDFMRETTGELFF.

The chain carries TRBV2 and TRBJ2-2; 10 bases align to TRBD1. V trimming: 7 bases; J trimming: 6 bases; junction bases outside the gene matches: 5. The CDR3 spans 14 residues. Looked up from germline, CDR1 is SNHLY and CDR2 is FYNNEI. In DNA form, the CDR3 reads TGTGCCAGCAAGACAGGGGGCTCGTCCGGGGAGCTGTTTTTT. Translated, it gives CASKTGGSSGELFF.

A word on this clonotype: The junction shows a germline mismatch at one end, possibly a read error. The rearrangement uses TRBV20-1 and TRBJ2-5; TRBD2 matches at 10 bases. There are 15 residues in the CDR3. Per germline, CDR1 DFQATT and CDR2 SNEGSKA (reference sequence). The CDR3 reads CSAHFSGRTQETQYF. The CDR3 nucleotides read TGCAGTGCTCATTTTAGCGGGAGGACTCAAGAGACCCAGTATTTC.

This clonotype was picked up a small number of times. The chain links TRBV5-1 to TRBJ2-2; TRBD2 matches at 9 bases. With V trimmed by 4 bases and J by 3 bases, 7 bases remained unmatched. CDR1 and CDR2 (germline): SGHRS, YFSETQ. The CDR3 extends over 16 amino acids. The CDR3 DNA is TGCGCCAGCAGCACCCAGACTAGCGGTTACACCGGGGAGCTGTTTTTT. Its protein product is CASSTQTSGYTGELFF.

This clonotype was detected only a few times. The gene calls are TRBV3-1 and TRBJ2-5; no definite D call. The CDR3 runs 13 residues. Trimming pared 1 base from V and 5 bases from J, leaving 8 bases between. Per germline, CDR1 LGHDT and CDR2 YNNKEL (reference sequence). This CDR3 is CASSQGGLETQYF. CDR3 DNA sequence: TGTGCCAGCAGCCAAGGTGGGCTGGAGACCCAGTACTTC.

The rearrangement links TRBV20-1 to TRBJ1-6; TRBD1 matches at 8 bases. V gave up 4 bases and J gave up 5 bases; unmatched junction bases: 4. The germline V gene encodes CDR1 DFQATT and CDR2 SNEGSKA (reference sequence). The CDR3 is 14 amino acids. The CDR3 DNA follows: TGCAGTGCTACAAGACAGGGGAATAATTCACCCCTCCACTTT. Translating gives CSATRQGNNSPLHF.

The chain combines TRBV6-6 with TRBJ2-5; maybe TRBD2 (6 bases). Germline V lookup: CDR1 MNHNY, CDR2 SVGAGI (reference sequence). This CDR3 comprises 15 residues. V shed 0 bases and J shed 1 base, with 9 bases lying between them. CDR3 amino acids: CASSYSGGTQETQYF. The CDR3 DNA is TGTGCCAGCAGTTACTCGGGGGGAACCCAAGAGACCCAGTACTTC.

This clonotype was detected once. The chain employs TRBV4-3 and TRBJ2-1; TRBD2 aligns across 12 bases. CDR3 length: 17 amino acids. Germline CDR1 and CDR2: LGHNA and YSLEER. Trimming removed 1 base from V and 8 bases from J; junction bases left unmatched: 9. In DNA form, the CDR3 reads TGCGCCAGCAGCCAAGTCCTAGCGGGAGGGCCTAGAGATGAGCAGTTCTTC. Protein product: CASSQVLAGGPRDEQFF.

This clonotype was seen at least ten times. The V and J genes are TRBV4-3 and TRBJ2-1; 10 bases are shared with TRBD2. Germline assignment: CDR1 LGHNA and CDR2 YSLEER. This CDR3 comprises 15 residues. V shed 5 bases, J shed 6 bases, and the junction held 7 bases outside the gene matches. CDR3 in amino acids: CASSARAGGTNEQFF. The CDR3 DNA follows: TGCGCCAGCAGCGCGAGAGCGGGAGGGACCAATGAGCAGTTCTTC.

This clonotype was detected a few times. This rearrangement joins TRBV6-5 to TRBJ1-4, with unresolved D. CDR1 and CDR2 (germline): MNHEY, SVGAGI. Trimming took off 3 bases at V and 3 bases at J, with 20 bases between the two ends. The CDR3 runs to 18 residues. CDR3 DNA sequence: TGTGCCAGCAGTTATTCCCCCATGGGAAGGGTCGCTAATGAAAAACTGTTTTTT. Its protein is CASSYSPMGRVANEKLFF.

This clonotype was found once. A junction boundary mismatches the germline segment, possibly from a read error. The chain is built from TRBV20-1 and TRBJ2-2; TRBD1 is a possible D gene (6 bases). Per the germline V gene, CDR1 is DFQATT and CDR2 is SNEGSKA (reference sequence). The CDR3 totals 13 residues. CDR3 DNA: TGCGGTGCGAGGGGACAGAACACCGGGGAGCTGTTTTTT. Translation gives CGARGQNTGELFF.

The chain combines TRBV7-9 with TRBJ2-3, with 11 bases that match TRBD2. The CDR3 length is 17 residues. The germline CDR1 and CDR2 sequences are SEHNR and FQNEAQ (reference sequence). V dropped 0 bases and J dropped 2; count of bases not matched to a gene: 4. CDR3 protein: CASSLAPGLADTDTQYF. In DNA, the CDR3 is TGTGCCAGCAGCTTAGCCCCGGGACTAGCGGACACAGATACGCAGTATTTT.

The chain carries TRBV5-1 and TRBJ2-3, with D perhaps assigned TRBD1 or TRBD2 (6 bases each). The V gene's germline CDR1 is SGHRS and CDR2 YFSETQ. The CDR3 extends over 17 amino acids. V was pared by 4 bases and J by 1 base, with 19 bases between. The CDR3 nucleotides read TGCGCCAGCAGCGAACCAGGGAGGACAGCCGGCACAGATACGCAGTATTTT. It translates to CASSEPGRTAGTDTQYF.

This clonotype was picked up one time. This rearrangement joins TRBV2 to TRBJ2-2, with a tentative D call TRBD1 (6 bases). Germline lookup yields CDR1 SNHLY and CDR2 FYNNEI. V dropped 8 bases and J dropped 4 bases, with 14 bases sitting between them. The CDR3 is 14 amino acids. This CDR3 reads CASGTLAGTGELFF. The CDR3 bases are TGTGCCAGCGGGACACTGGCGGGCACCGGGGAGCTGTTTTTT.